The 29 T cell receptor beta chains in this list originate from one sample, sequenced in a study of T cell repertoires in cytomegalovirus infection. TCRdb processed the reads anew with MiXCR; each CDR3 protein has one entry. This table has almost 550,000 distinct CDR3 sequences, more than 15% appearing once. Sequencing input: CD8+ T cells from PBMCs. The receptors shown here come from a human donor in good health (CMV status not recorded). Some clones in this sample may be carry-over from other donors' samples.

At least ten counts were recorded for this clonotype. This chain joins TRBV7-3 and TRBJ1-3; 7 bases fit TRBD1. The CDR3 covers 15 residues. V was clipped by 3 bases and J by 0 bases; unmatched bases: 2. The germline gives CDR1 SGHTA, CDR2 FQGTGA. The DNA for the CDR3 is TGTGCCAGCAGCTTGACAGGGATCTCTGGAAACACCATATATTTT. It yields the protein CASSLTGISGNTIYF.

This clonotype has only a few counts. The genes are TRBV5-6 and TRBJ1-2; the D gene is possibly TRBD1 (5 bases). CDR1 and CDR2 from the germline V gene are SGHDT and YYEEEE. This CDR3 contains 14 residues. V was pared by 4 bases and J by 1 base, with 11 bases between. CDR3 in amino acids: CASSAQTDNYGYTF. For the CDR3, the DNA is TGTGCCAGCAGCGCCCAGACAGATAACTATGGCTACACCTTC. The variable domain in full, completed from reference TRBV5-6 and TRBJ1-2, reads DAGVTQSPTHLIKTRGQQVTLRCSPKSGHDTVSWYQQALGQGPQFIFQYYEEEERQRGNFPDRFSGHQFPNYSSELNVNALLLGDSALYLCASSAQTDNYGYTFGSGTRLTVV.

In its sample, this clonotype was seen a few times. V usage is TRBV2 and J usage is TRBJ2-2; 14 bases are shared with TRBD2. Germline lookup yields CDR1 SNHLY and CDR2 FYNNEI. CDR3 size: 19 residues. Trimming took 0 bases from V and 2 from J; bases not matched to a gene: 5. Here the CDR3 reads CASSEAGLAGVLNTGELFF. DNA for the CDR3: TGTGCCAGCAGTGAAGCGGGACTAGCGGGAGTCCTTAACACCGGGGAGCTGTTTTTT.

This clonotype was counted many times. The J gene is TRBJ2-7, the V gene TRBV12-3 or TRBV12-4; the match to TRBD2 covers 10 bases. The V gene end was trimmed by 4 bases and the J gene end by 5 bases; junction bases not matched to a gene: 5. The CDR3 totals 14 residues. CDR3 sequence (DNA): TGTGCCAGCAGTTGGAGCGGGGGGGCTGACGAGCAGTACTTC. Translation gives CASSWSGGADEQYF.

This CDR3 reads CASSEGTIFINEKLFF. CDR3 in DNA: TGTGCCAGCAGTGAAGGGACCATCTTCATTAATGAAAAACTGTTTTTT. The chain links TRBV6-1 to TRBJ1-4, with unresolved D. Germline loops: CDR1 MNHNS, CDR2 SASEGT. Trimming took 1 base from V and 4 from J, leaving 13 bases between them. The CDR3 is 16 residues long.

This clonotype has at least ten counts. The chain couples TRBV5-6 to TRBJ2-7; D possibly uses TRBD1 or TRBD2 (5 bases each). Trimming pared 4 bases from V and 6 bases from J, leaving 20 bases between. Germline lookup yields CDR1 SGHDT and CDR2 YYEEEE. The CDR3 loop spans 15 amino acids. This CDR3 is CASSNGAPAPGEQYF. CDR3 DNA: TGTGCCAGCAGCAACGGGGCCCCGGCGCCTGGCGAGCAGTACTTC.

V gene TRBV25-1 combines with J gene TRBJ1-2; TRBD1 might be the D (5 bases). The CDR3 consists of 11 residues. V dropped 7 bases and J dropped 4 bases, with 7 bases sitting between them. From germline, CDR1 is MGHDK and CDR2 SYGVNS. Here the CDR3 DNA reads TGTGCCAGCAACACAGGCTATGGCTACACCTTC. Translation gives CASNTGYGYTF.

This clonotype was picked up many times. The gene calls are TRBV6-5 and TRBJ2-7, with D unresolved. Per germline, CDR1 MNHEY and CDR2 SVGAGI. V dropped 0 bases and J dropped 3 bases, with 15 bases sitting between them. The CDR3 contains 16 residues. The CDR3 spells CASSYSVLAANYEQYF. The CDR3 DNA reads TGTGCCAGCAGTTACTCGGTCTTAGCTGCTAACTACGAGCAGTACTTC.

The sample holds a few counts of this clonotype. The chain recombines TRBV11-3 with TRBJ2-3; TRBD2 agrees at 7 bases. Trimming cost V 1 base and J 3 bases; bases outside gene matches: 10. CDR1 is SGHNT and CDR2 is YENEEA in the germline V gene. The CDR3 is 17 amino acids. The CDR3 reads CASSLGGTIGRTDTQYF. CDR3 DNA: TGTGCCAGCAGCTTAGGTGGGACTATTGGTAGGACAGATACGCAGTATTTT.

In its sample, this clonotype was seen many times. The chain combines TRBV7-3 with TRBJ2-1, with TRBD1 matching over 11 bases. V was pared by 5 bases and J by 8 bases, with 8 bases of the junction left unmatched. The CDR3 covers 15 residues. Germline loops: CDR1 SGHTA, CDR2 FQGTGA. As DNA, the CDR3 is TGTGCCAGCAGCCAGGGACAGGGGGGCTTGTATGAGCAGTTCTTC. This codes for CASSQGQGGLYEQFF.

This clonotype has just a few counts. The chain combines TRBV9 with TRBJ2-1; D may be TRBD1 (5 bases). CDR3 length: 15 amino acids. V shed 3 bases and J shed 0 bases, with 10 bases lying between them. CDR1 and CDR2 from the germline V gene are SGDLS and YYNGEE. The CDR3 bases are TGTGCCAGCAGCGGACAGTCGGGCTCCTACAATGAGCAGTTCTTC. Amino acid sequence: CASSGQSGSYNEQFF.

There are many counts of this clonotype. V gene TRBV20-1 combines with J gene TRBJ2-7; the D gene is possibly TRBD1 (5 bases). The germline V gene encodes CDR1 DFQATT and CDR2 SNEGSKA (reference sequence). The V and J ends lost 0 bases and 1 base respectively, with 22 bases between them. This CDR3 spans 18 amino acids. The CDR3 region is CSARDLGYDMGPSYEQYF. The CDR3 nucleotides read TGCAGTGCTAGAGATCTAGGGTATGATATGGGGCCATCCTACGAGCAGTACTTC.

V gene TRBV7-6 combines with J gene TRBJ2-7; perhaps TRBD2 as D (6 bases). Trimming removed 5 bases from V and 0 bases from J, with 20 bases in between. The CDR3 has 17 amino acids. Germline V gene data show CDR1 as SGHVS and CDR2 as FNYEAQ. The CDR3 loop reads CASSVVTGGVLSYEQYF. The CDR3, as DNA: TGTGCCAGCAGCGTCGTCACAGGAGGGGTCCTCTCCTACGAGCAGTACTTC.

This clonotype was seen ten or more times. The chain couples TRBV29-1 to TRBJ1-1, with 7 positions matching TRBD1. Germline values: CDR1 SQVTM, CDR2 ANQGSEA. Unmatched junction bases numbered 6, after V lost 7 bases and J lost 1 base. The CDR3 length is 13 residues. This CDR3 is CSGLRDRNTEAFF. The CDR3 DNA reads TGCAGCGGTCTCCGGGACAGGAACACTGAAGCTTTCTTT.

This clonotype was found many times. This chain joins TRBV7-9 and TRBJ1-5; D possibly corresponds to TRBD1 (5 bases). The CDR3 is 17 amino acids. Germline V lookup: CDR1 SEHNR, CDR2 FQNEAQ (reference sequence). V dropped 0 bases and J dropped 5 bases, with 17 bases sitting between them. In DNA, the CDR3 is TGTGCCAGCAGCTTAGCAGGGACGGGGAGGGCGGATCAGCCCCAGCATTTT. Its translation: CASSLAGTGRADQPQHF.

The rearrangement joins TRBV7-8 to TRBJ1-2, with D tentatively TRBD1 (5 bases). The V and J ends lost 5 bases and 4 bases respectively, with 14 bases between them. CDR3 size: 14 residues. CDR1 is SGHVS and CDR2 is FQNEAQ in the germline V gene. DNA for the CDR3: TGTGCCAGCAGCCTAGGCTCGGGGGGCTATGGCTACACCTTC. Protein: CASSLGSGGYGYTF. Full variable domain (outside the CDR3, taken from reference TRBV7-8 and TRBJ1-2): GAGVSQSPRYKVAKRGQDVALRCDPISGHVSLFWYQQALGQGPEFLTYFQNEAQLDKSGLPSDRFFAERPEGSVSTLKIQRTQQEDSAVYLCASSLGSGGYGYTFGSGTRLTVV.

This chain uses TRBV29-1 with TRBJ2-1; perhaps TRBD2 as D (5 bases). V was pared by 1 base and J by 1 base, with 8 bases between. The CDR3 spans 14 residues. Germline V CDR1 and CDR2: SQVTM, ANQGSEA. The CDR3 reads CSVEGGVSYNEQFF. CDR3 sequence (DNA): TGCAGCGTTGAAGGGGGAGTTTCCTACAATGAGCAGTTCTTC.

This clonotype was detected many times. The rearrangement links TRBV20-1 to TRBJ2-7; 8 positions match TRBD2. The CDR3 has 17 residues. Trimming removed 6 bases from V and 3 bases from J; junction bases left unmatched: 19. Germline CDR1 is DFQATT and CDR2 is SNEGSKA (reference sequence). CDR3 sequence: CSASGGVRAQSFYEQYF. CDR3 bases: TGCAGTGCCTCGGGAGGGGTAAGGGCCCAATCTTTCTACGAGCAGTACTTC.

In its sample, this clonotype was seen a few times. CDR3 nucleotide sequence: TGCGCCAGCAGCCAGACAGGGTCCTCCTACGAGCAGTACTTC. Encoded protein: CASSQTGSSYEQYF. The chain carries TRBV4-1 and TRBJ2-7; 7 positions agree with TRBD1. The length of the CDR3 is 14 residues. V shed 3 bases and J 0 bases; nucleotides not matched to a gene: 2. Germline loops: CDR1 MGHRA, CDR2 YSYEKL.

The chain has TRBV4-3 and TRBJ2-5, with no clear D. The CDR3 loop spans 16 amino acids. With 0 bases removed from V and 7 bases from J, the gap between germline ends came to 18 bases. Germline loops: CDR1 LGHNA, CDR2 YSLEER. CDR3 DNA: TGCGCCAGCAGCCAAGAGGAAGGAAGGACCGAAGGGACCCAGTACTTC. It codes for CASSQEEGRTEGTQYF.

The gene calls are TRBV2 and TRBJ2-3; the D gene is possibly TRBD2 (6 bases). Per the germline V gene, CDR1 is SNHLY and CDR2 is FYNNEI. The CDR3 loop spans 18 amino acids. Trimming pared 6 bases from V and 3 bases from J, leaving 25 bases between. Written as DNA, the CDR3 is TGTGCCAGCAGCCGACTAGAAGCAACGCTGGTCGGTACAGATACGCAGTATTTT. Residues: CASSRLEATLVGTDTQYF.

The rearrangement links TRBV4-1 to TRBJ1-1; D possibly corresponds to TRBD1 (6 bases). The germline V gene encodes CDR1 MGHRA and CDR2 YSYEKL. The V end lost 2 bases, the J end lost 2 bases, and 15 bases lay between the germline ends. CDR3 size: 16 residues. The CDR3 coding sequence is TGCGCCAGCAGCCAACATCGGGGGGCGGAAAACACTGAAGCTTTCTTT. It specifies CASSQHRGAENTEAFF.

This clonotype was counted between two and nine times. The chain links TRBV6-1 to TRBJ2-2; 8 bases fit TRBD2. The length of the CDR3 is 15 residues. Germline V lookup: CDR1 MNHNS, CDR2 SASEGT. V shed 6 bases, J shed 8 bases, and the junction held 11 bases outside the gene matches. In DNA, the CDR3 is TGTGCCAGCAGCTCCGGGACTAGAGAGGGTGGGGAGCTGTTTTTT. Translating gives CASSSGTREGGELFF.

Concerning this clonotype itself: Germline and junction disagree at one end, which may indicate a read error. This sequence joins TRBV7-3 and TRBJ2-7; TRBD2 agrees at 8 bases. Germline loops: CDR1 SGHTA, CDR2 FQGTGA. The CDR3 extends over 16 amino acids. The CDR3 sequence: CASRPRRGDPLSEQYF. CDR3 in DNA: TGTGCAAGCAGACCCCGGCGGGGGGATCCTCTGTCCGAGCAGTACTTC.

This clonotype was counted only a few times. CDR3 DNA sequence: TGTGCCAGTAGTATTGGCGGGAGCGCCTACAATGAGCAGTTCTTC. Translating it yields CASSIGGSAYNEQFF. The chain links TRBV19 to TRBJ2-1; TRBD2 agrees at 7 bases. V shed 3 bases, J shed 2 bases, and the junction held 4 bases outside the gene matches. Germline CDR1 and CDR2: LNHDA and SQIVND (reference sequence). The CDR3 runs 15 residues.

At least ten counts were recorded for this clonotype. The chain recombines TRBV4-1 with TRBJ1-4; perhaps TRBD1 as D (6 bases). The CDR3 loop spans 13 amino acids. CDR1 is MGHRA, CDR2 YSYEKL, per germline. V gave up 6 bases and J gave up 5 bases, with 10 bases separating them. The CDR3 region has the DNA TGCGCCAGCAGGGGGGCAGGGAATGAAAAACTGTTTTTT. Amino acids: CASRGAGNEKLFF.

In its sample, this clonotype was seen many times. The chain links TRBV12-3 or TRBV12-4 to TRBJ2-4; possible D gene TRBD2, 5 bases. The CDR3 is made up of 12 amino acids. The ends were cut back, 6 bases at V and 8 bases at J, with 11 bases in the middle. CDR3 in DNA: TGTGCCAGCAGCACGGACTGGGACATTCAGTACTTC. Amino acid sequence: CASSTDWDIQYF.

This clonotype has a handful of counts. This chain joins TRBV3-1 and TRBJ1-5, with 7 bases that match TRBD1. The CDR3 covers 14 residues. V lost 5 bases to trimming and J lost 3 bases; unmatched junction nucleotides: 4. From germline, CDR1 is LGHDT and CDR2 YNNKEL (reference sequence). The CDR3: CASSSGGTNQPQHF. The CDR3 coding sequence is TGTGCCAGCAGCTCAGGGGGGACCAATCAGCCCCAGCATTTT.

The J gene is TRBJ2-5, the V gene TRBV7-8, with no clear D. Germline lookup yields CDR1 SGHVS and CDR2 FQNEAQ. The CDR3 runs 14 residues. V lost 1 base and J lost 7, with 13 bases in between. The CDR3 sequence is CASSLVQDLVTQYF. As DNA, the CDR3 is TGTGCCAGCAGCTTAGTTCAGGACCTGGTGACCCAGTACTTC.